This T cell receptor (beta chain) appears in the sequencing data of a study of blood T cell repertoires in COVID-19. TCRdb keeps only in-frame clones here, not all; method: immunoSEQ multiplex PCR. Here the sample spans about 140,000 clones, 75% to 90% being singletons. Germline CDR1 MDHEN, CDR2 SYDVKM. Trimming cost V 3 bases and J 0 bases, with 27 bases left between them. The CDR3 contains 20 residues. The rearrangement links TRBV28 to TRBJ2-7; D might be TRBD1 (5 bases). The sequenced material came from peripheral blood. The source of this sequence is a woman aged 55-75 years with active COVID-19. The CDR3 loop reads CASSFSGLWRQTGVSYEQYF. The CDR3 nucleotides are TGTGCCAGCAGTTTCAGTGGCCTCTGGAGACAAACAGGAGTCTCCTACGAGCAGTACTTC.